This paragraph covers one T cell receptor (beta chain) sequence. Its antigen remains unidentified. These data belong to a study of beta chain features in type 1 diabetes. Germline V gene sequence: CDR1 SGDLS, CDR2 YYNGEE. CDR3 length equals 16 residues. Trimming took off 4 bases at V and 2 bases at J, with 15 bases between the two ends. cDNA synthesis used the whole RNA isolate, giving expressed TCRB sequences. Assay: immunoSEQ multiplex PCR; the TCRdb copy retains only in-frame clones and omits some. The sample includes around 110,000 clones, roughly 17% of them seen just once. Sorted populations all exceeded 95% purity. Points from the study as a whole: All four CD4+ subsets from Type 1 diabetes patients carried moderately but significantly shorter TCRB CDR3s.

The rearrangement links TRBV9 to TRBJ2-2; tentative D call: TRBD2 (5 bases). The sequence was collected from a man aged 30 to 45 with type 1 diabetes. The sample taken for sequencing was central memory CD4+ T cells from blood. For the CDR3, the DNA is TGTGCCAGCAGCATTTCTCTGAGGGATAACACCGGGGAGCTGTTTTTT. Translated: CASSISLRDNTGELFF.